Here is one TCR beta chain with its context. Which antigen it targets is not known. From each donor, an approximately 2.3 ml peripheral blood sample was drawn into PAXgene tubes and stored at -80 degrees C. Without any T cell sorting, total RNA was extracted from whole blood using the PAXgene blood miRNA kit on an automated QIAcube. Peripheral blood from monozygotic twin pairs, either concordant or discordant for inflammatory bowel disease, underwent deep TCRalpha and TCRbeta repertoire profiling that used unique molecular barcoding. For every twin pair, smoking habits were documented, and each individual was categorised as a current, former or never smoker. These data come from a study of monozygotic twins with inflammatory bowel disease (dated by TCRdb to between 2018 and 2020). Context from the whole study: The complete study included about 28 monozygotic twin pairs: 19 IBD-discordant Danish pairs and nine German pairs, of which four were IBD-concordant and five were IBD-discordant. The search for disease-associated traits relied mainly on comparing, within discordant pairs, IBD patients with their genetically identical healthy co-twins. Each individual had, on average, about 151 000 unique TCRalpha sequences and 181 000 unique TCRbeta sequences available for analysis.

Libraries were constructed by 5' RACE. The input for every TCR library was around 4,000 ng of total RNA. For each sample, cDNA synthesis with SMARTScribe reverse transcriptase was split into eight separate reactions. Unique molecular identifiers containing a 6-nucleotide sample barcode were introduced through template switching during cDNA synthesis. Two nested PCRs of approximately 16 and 9 cycles amplified the TCRalpha and TCRbeta cDNA, and bead purification followed each PCR. Before amplification, the cDNA was both treated with uracil DNA-glycosylase and purified with the QIAquick PCR purification kit. The second PCR added Illumina TruSeq-compatible adapters along with sample-specific barcodes. Library quality and concentration were checked on TapeStation and Qubit, and libraries were pooled at roughly 5.1 ng each. Sequencing of the pooled libraries was done on an Illumina HiSeq2500 single-index Rapid Run using custom sequencing primers and 2 x 100 bp reads. The authors' pipeline ran thus. MiGEC version 1.2.6 was used for UMI-based consensus assembly, which corrected PCR and sequencing errors. MiXCR version 2.1.1 was used for V(D)J alignment, clonotype assembly and CDR3 extraction. To normalise gene usage, clonotype sharing and MAIT/NKT TCR abundance, the top 1000, 10 000 and 20 000 clonotypes in each sample were analysed. After downsampling to 27 000 UMIs, diversity was calculated as the inverse Simpson index using the vegan R package. Statistical testing used paired Mann-Whitney U tests on the discordant twin pairs and applied Benjamini-Hochberg correction for multiple testing. Each CDR3 protein sequence appears as one entry after TCRdb reprocessed the reads, and no DNA is included. For this entry, the V and J calls and clone size follow TCRdb and not the study's own pipeline. The sample table records approximately 380,000 distinct CDR3 sequences. The ten largest clones add up to 2.5% to 3% of the sample.

Study-wide findings and limitations: Because patients were on differing immunosuppressive treatments, the repertoires may have picked up extra background noise and inter-individual variability. Compared with healthy twins, IBD patients shared fewer clonotypes with other individuals, and the difference was most pronounced in patients with signs of disease activity. No single strong signal or clonotype linked to IBD turned up in the results, so the idea that one exists was not supported. TCRbeta repertoire diversity, by inverse Simpson index, was decreased in IBD patients compared with their healthy co-twins. The analysis was unable to tell apart different T cell subtypes. Repertoire similarity did not differ between concordant and discordant twins, possibly due to limited statistical power.

The CDR3 measures 17 amino acids from cysteine to phenylalanine. No DNA is listed. Per the germline V gene (reference sequence), SEHNR is the CDR1 and FQNEAQ is the CDR2. Sample: blood. The origin of this receptor is a human donor with ulcerative colitis or Crohn's disease, or a healthy co-twin of an affected twin (not recorded which). The rearrangement combines TRBV7-9 with TRBJ2-1; the TCRdb D gene call, TRBD1, has no DNA to confirm it. CDR3 sequence: CASSSFPTGSSYNEQFF.